Reported below is one T cell receptor beta chain. This CDR3 region has 15 residues. J gave up 1 base and V 3 bases, and 2 bases lay outside the gene matches. The germline CDR1 and CDR2 sequences are SEHNR and FQNEAQ (reference sequence). These data come from a study of blood T cell repertoires in COVID-19. Sequenced by immunoSEQ multiplex PCR; TCRdb stores in-frame clones only, minus some. The repertoire holds a few hundred thousand clones, with nearly 90% as singletons. This TCR was recovered from a woman aged 25 to 45 with COVID-19, enrolled during active disease. V gene TRBV7-9 combines with J gene TRBJ2-3, with 9 nucleotides matching TRBD2. Material for sequencing was peripheral blood. CDR3 in DNA: TGTGCCAGCAGCTTCGGCGGGGGGGGCACAGATACGCAGTATTTT. It translates to CASSFGGGGTDTQYF.